A single sample gave rise to the 31 T cell receptor beta chains below, sequenced in a study of OX40 agonist ivuxolimab in advanced cancers. Generated by immunoSEQ multiplex PCR, the TCRdb table keeps only in-frame clones and is missing some. The repertoire consists of nearly 110,000 clones, with 75% to 95% occurring once and the leading ten covering approximately 0.49%. This specimen was CD4+ or CD8+ T cells sorted from blood, taken in a trial of the OX40 agonist ivuxolimab. Source of these receptors: an adult with an advanced solid tumor such as melanoma, head and neck, liver or kidney cancer.

The V and J genes are TRBV14 and TRBJ2-3; 9 bases fit TRBD1. The V segment lost 5 bases and the J segment 7 bases; nucleotides outside the gene matches: 10. The CDR3 has 15 amino acids. The germline V gene has CDR1 SGHDN and CDR2 FVKESK. The DNA for the CDR3 is TGTGCCAGCAGCGTCCGACAGGGGGATGCCAATACGCAGTATTTT. This encodes CASSVRQGDANTQYF.

This clone showed up just once. The CDR3 protein is CASSLGGLYSGNTIYF. The CDR3 DNA reads TGTGCCAGCAGCTTAGGGGGGTTATACTCTGGAAACACCATATATTTT. The chain employs TRBV7-2 and TRBJ1-3; perhaps TRBD1 as D (5 bases). The germline V gene has CDR1 SGHTA and CDR2 FQGNSA. The CDR3 has 16 residues. Trimming cost V 1 base and J 0 bases, with 10 bases left between them.

The rearrangement links TRBV5-4 to TRBJ2-7; D remains ambiguous. CDR1 is SGHNT, CDR2 YYREEE, per germline (reference sequence). This CDR3 contains 14 residues. V was trimmed by 4 bases and J by 2 bases, leaving 13 bases between them. CDR3 coding DNA: TGTGCCAGCAGCGAGAACCGTTTGACCTACGAGCAGTACTTC. This gives the protein CASSENRLTYEQYF.

V usage is TRBV19 and J usage is TRBJ2-5, with TRBD1 matching over 10 bases. CDR3 length equals 14 residues. Trimming at V came to 6 bases and at J to 5 bases, leaving 6 bases not matched to a gene. The germline V gene has CDR1 LNHDA and CDR2 SQIVND (reference sequence). CDR3 in amino acids: CASSPGQGKETQYF. The CDR3 nucleotides read TGTGCCAGTAGCCCGGGACAGGGGAAGGAGACCCAGTACTTC.

This clone has more than one count but fewer than ten. The V call is TRBV30, the J call TRBJ2-7, with D tentatively TRBD2 (6 bases). V gave up 3 bases and J gave up 2 bases, with 14 bases separating them. Germline CDR1 and CDR2: GTSNPN and SVGIG (reference sequence). The CDR3 contains 14 residues. The CDR3 DNA reads TGTGCCTGGAGCCCAAGCGGGCCCACCTACGAGCAGTACTTC. It is translated as CAWSPSGPTYEQYF.

This clone was seen a handful of times. The chain employs TRBV30 and TRBJ1-6, with D perhaps TRBD1 (6 bases). Germline V lookup: CDR1 GTSNPN, CDR2 SVGIG (reference sequence). The CDR3 contains 13 residues. Trimming removed 4 bases from V and 13 bases from J, with 17 bases in between. The CDR3 DNA sequence: TGTGCCTGGACCGAAGACAGGCCGTTCCCCCTCCACTTT. It codes for CAWTEDRPFPLHF. The full variable domain, its missing parts supplied by reference TRBV30 and TRBJ1-6, is SQTIHQWPATLVQPVGSPLSLECTVEGTSNPNLYWYRQAAGRGLQLLFYSVGIGQISSEVPQNLSASRPQDRQFILSSKKLLLSDSGFYLCAWTEDRPFPLHFGNGTRLTVT.

The chain uses TRBV28 and TRBJ2-7, with D possibly TRBD2 on 6 matching bases. CDR3 length equals 12 residues. The V end was cut by 7 bases, the J end by 4 bases, with 11 bases between. The germline V gene has CDR1 MDHEN and CDR2 SYDVKM. Written as DNA, the CDR3 is TGTGCCAGCACCCCCGCGGGGTACGAGCAGTACTTC. Translated: CASTPAGYEQYF.

In its sample, this clone was seen once. The chain is built from TRBV7-6 and TRBJ2-4; a weak D match, TRBD2 (7 bases). Between the trimmed V and J ends, which lost 5 bases and 0 bases, there was a span of 23 bases. The CDR3 is made up of 19 amino acids. Germline lookup yields CDR1 SGHVS and CDR2 FNYEAQ. CDR3 residues: CASSPTASWGGLAKNIQYF. As DNA, the CDR3 is TGTGCCAGCAGCCCCACTGCGTCCTGGGGGGGCCTAGCCAAAAACATTCAGTACTTC.

This chain links TRBV6-1 with TRBJ2-7; maybe TRBD2 (6 bases). This CDR3 spans 12 amino acids. Looked up from germline, CDR1 is MNHNS and CDR2 is SASEGT. V lost 6 bases to trimming and J lost 4 bases, with 10 bases between them. CDR3 coding DNA: TGTGCCAGCAGGAATGCGGGGTACGAGCAGTACTTC. Its protein product is CASRNAGYEQYF.

The rearrangement uses TRBV6-6 and TRBJ1-5, with D maybe TRBD1 (5 bases). Germline CDR1 and CDR2: MNHNY and SVGAGI (reference sequence). This CDR3 contains 15 residues. Trimming shortened V by 2 bases and J by 1 base, and 9 bases separated the two germline ends. This CDR3 is CASSYMAGSNQPQHF. For the CDR3, the DNA is TGTGCCAGCAGTTACATGGCAGGGAGCAATCAGCCCCAGCATTTT.

J is TRBJ2-5 and V is TRBV6-6; possibly TRBD1 for D (6 bases). From germline, CDR1 is MNHNY and CDR2 SVGAGI (reference sequence). This CDR3 comprises 13 residues. V lost 7 bases, J lost 3 bases, and 12 bases lay in between. DNA of the CDR3: TGTGCCAGCAAAGGGTCAGGGGAAGAGACCCAGTACTTC. Its translation: CASKGSGEETQYF.

The chain combines TRBV27 with TRBJ2-7, with a possible D match to TRBD1 (5 bases). This CDR3 has 12 residues. Between the trimmed V and J ends, which lost 7 bases and 3 bases, there was a span of 10 bases. Per the germline V gene, CDR1 is MNHEY and CDR2 is SMNVEV (reference sequence). The chain's CDR3 is CASMGQGYEQYF. CDR3 sequence (DNA): TGTGCCAGCATGGGTCAGGGCTACGAGCAGTACTTC.

The V call is TRBV7-9, the J call TRBJ1-2; D not resolved. Per the germline V gene, CDR1 is SEHNR and CDR2 is FQNEAQ (reference sequence). The CDR3 has 15 amino acids. Trimming stripped 10 bases from V and 5 bases from J, with 23 bases between. The CDR3 DNA follows: TGTGCCACCCAGGTGGCCGGCCCGGGCCCTTATGGCTACACCTTC. This codes for CATQVAGPGPYGYTF.

The chain carries TRBV7-2 and TRBJ2-7; D ambiguous. The CDR3 totals 12 residues. Trimming shortened V by 1 base and J by 7 bases, and 8 bases separated the two germline ends. Germline CDR1 and CDR2: SGHTA and FQGNSA. CDR3: CASSLVSGEQYF. CDR3 nucleotide sequence: TGTGCCAGCAGCTTAGTCAGTGGGGAGCAGTACTTC.

This clone was seen only a few times. The chain recombines TRBV28 with TRBJ1-6, with a tentative D call TRBD1 (6 bases). This CDR3 spans 15 amino acids. V lost 8 bases, J lost 8 bases, and 19 bases lay in between. From germline, CDR1 is MDHEN and CDR2 SYDVKM. The CDR3 spells CASGMQRDTHSPLHF. The CDR3 DNA reads TGTGCCAGCGGGATGCAACGGGACACCCATTCACCCCTCCACTTT.

V and J are TRBV7-2 and TRBJ2-3; D unresolved. Germline assignment: CDR1 SGHTA and CDR2 FQGNSA. The CDR3 loop spans 14 amino acids. The V gene lost 6 bases and the J gene lost 0 bases, with 10 bases spanning the gap. The CDR3 DNA reads as TGTGCCAGCAGATCACATCCTAGCACAGATACGCAGTATTTT. This encodes CASRSHPSTDTQYF.

J is TRBJ2-7 and V is TRBV28, with 8 bases aligning to TRBD1. Germline loops: CDR1 MDHEN, CDR2 SYDVKM. This CDR3 is 15 amino acids long. The ends lost 6 bases at V and 5 bases at J; junction bases unmatched: 12. In DNA form, the CDR3 reads TGTGCCAGCAGCTCCCAGGGGGCGAGAGTAGACGAGCAGTACTTC. It yields the protein CASSSQGARVDEQYF.

This chain links TRBV19 with TRBJ2-7, with 8 bases aligning to TRBD1. The V segment lost 8 bases and the J segment 2 bases; nucleotides outside the gene matches: 11. The CDR3 runs 15 residues. Germline loops: CDR1 LNHDA, CDR2 SQIVND (reference sequence). CDR3 sequence (DNA): TGTGCCAGTTCTCCGGTGGACAGGGCCACCTACGAGCAGTACTTC. It is translated as CASSPVDRATYEQYF.

V gene TRBV2 combines with J gene TRBJ2-2; 7 positions agree with TRBD2. CDR3 length equals 13 residues. CDR1 is SNHLY, CDR2 FYNNEI, per germline. V dropped 7 bases and J dropped 5; count of bases not matched to a gene: 4. The CDR3 sequence: CASTVGGTGELFF. DNA of the CDR3: TGTGCCAGCACCGTGGGGGGGACCGGGGAGCTGTTTTTT.

This clone was seen a few times. The rearrangement joins TRBV4-1 to TRBJ2-1; tentatively, D is TRBD1 (5 bases). The V end was cut by 0 bases, the J end by 4 bases, with 7 bases between. The CDR3 totals 14 residues. The germline CDR1 and CDR2 sequences are MGHRA and YSYEKL. The CDR3 nucleotides read TGCGCCAGCAGCCAAGATAGGGGATACAATGAGCAGTTCTTC. It translates to CASSQDRGYNEQFF.

About this clone: An end of the junction does not agree with germline; a read error may underlie this. The rearrangement uses TRBV5-1 and TRBJ2-7; D gene unclear. The CDR3 sequence is 15 residues long. Germline V gene sequence: CDR1 SGHRS, CDR2 YFSETQ. In DNA, the CDR3 is TGCGCCGGCAGCCCAATCCCTGGTAATTTCTACGAGCAGTACTTC. Amino acid sequence: CAGSPIPGNFYEQYF.

The CDR3 DNA is TGTGCCAGCAGTTCGCGGACGGAGGGAGGGGGCTACACCTTC. Translating it yields CASSSRTEGGGYTF. The chain uses TRBV6-6 and TRBJ1-2; the D is unclear. The CDR3 consists of 14 residues. Germline assignment: CDR1 MNHNY and CDR2 SVGAGI (reference sequence). V shed 4 bases and J shed 8 bases, with 17 bases lying between them.

V usage is TRBV6-5 and J usage is TRBJ2-7, with a weak D call TRBD1 (5 bases). CDR1 and CDR2 (germline): MNHEY, SVGAGI. Trimming removed 2 bases at V and 13 bases at J, with 15 bases between. CDR3 length: 12 residues. The CDR3 DNA sequence: TGTGCCAGCAGTTACCTAGACAGTCCGTTATACTTC. It is translated as CASSYLDSPLYF.

The V call is TRBV11-3, the J call TRBJ2-5; no definite D call. This CDR3 has 14 amino acids. The germline V gene has CDR1 SGHNT and CDR2 YENEEA. V shed 5 bases and J shed 1 base, with 11 bases lying between them. The CDR3 DNA reads TGTGCCAGCAGCCCGTCCGTGGGCCAAGAGACCCAGTACTTC. This translates into CASSPSVGQETQYF.

The V call is TRBV6-5, the J call TRBJ1-2; D is perhaps TRBD1 (5 bases). V shed 6 bases and J shed 8 bases, with 19 bases lying between them. Germline V CDR1 and CDR2: MNHEY, SVGAGI. CDR3 length equals 14 residues. Here the CDR3 reads CASSRGPTGGGYTF. In DNA form, the CDR3 reads TGTGCCAGCAGCCGTGGACCGACCGGGGGAGGCTACACCTTC.

The chain has TRBV6-5 and TRBJ1-2; no definite D call. The germline gives CDR1 MNHEY, CDR2 SVGAGI. V lost 0 bases to trimming and J lost 3 bases, with 5 bases between them. This CDR3 contains 13 residues. The CDR3 loop reads CASSYSTDYGYTF. The CDR3 DNA is TGTGCCAGCAGTTACTCGACGGACTATGGCTACACCTTC.

This chain joins TRBV5-1 and TRBJ1-3, with a tentative D call TRBD1 (6 bases). The germline CDR1 and CDR2 sequences are SGHRS and YFSETQ. CDR3 length: 14 amino acids. V dropped 1 base and J dropped 2 bases, with 7 bases sitting between them. CDR3 residues: CASSLTGTGNTIYF. CDR3 nucleotides: TGCGCCAGCAGCTTGACAGGGACTGGAAACACCATATATTTT. Combining the CDR3 with reference TRBV5-1 and TRBJ1-3 gives the whole variable domain KAGVTQTPRYLIKTRGQQVTLSCSPISGHRSVSWYQQTPGQGLQFLFEYFSETQRNKGNFPGRFSGRQFSNSRSEMNVSTLELGDSALYLCASSLTGTGNTIYFGEGSWLTVV.

V and J are TRBV9 and TRBJ1-4; D gene uncertain. CDR1 is SGDLS, CDR2 YYNGEE, per germline. The CDR3 runs to 14 residues. V was clipped by 0 bases and J by 7 bases, with 10 bases between them. CDR3 DNA sequence: TGTGCCAGCAGCGTAGTTCCAGAAGGTGAAAAACTGTTTTTT. Amino acid sequence: CASSVVPEGEKLFF. Combining the CDR3 with reference TRBV9 and TRBJ1-4 gives the whole variable domain DSGVTQTPKHLITATGQRVTLRCSPRSGDLSVYWYQQSLDQGLQFLIQYYNGEERAKGNILERFSAQQFPDLHSELNLSSLELGDSALYFCASSVVPEGEKLFFGSGTQLSVL.

The chain couples TRBV5-1 to TRBJ1-4; no clear D. This CDR3 region has 16 residues. Trimming shortened V by 0 bases and J by 0 bases, and 9 bases separated the two germline ends. The germline V gene has CDR1 SGHRS and CDR2 YFSETQ. The CDR3 DNA reads TGCGCCAGCAGCTTGGCGATCGGCGCAACTAATGAAAAACTGTTTTTT. It is translated as CASSLAIGATNEKLFF.

The genes are TRBV12-1 and TRBJ1-1; TRBD1 is the table's D call and was not checked against the DNA. TRBV12-1 counts as a pseudogene. The CDR3 length is 13 residues. The CDR3, as DNA: TGTGCCACCCAGGAGGGGGCGGGCACTGAAGCTTTCTTT. Amino acid sequence: CATQEGAGTEAFF.

CDR3 loop: CATYREPNTEAFF. CDR3 coding DNA: TGTGCCACCTACAGGGAACCCAACACTGAAGCTTTCTTT. The gene calls are TRBV10-3 and TRBJ1-1; D is perhaps TRBD1 (6 bases). Trimming left V 10 bases short and J 2 bases short, with 14 bases between. The CDR3 loop spans 13 amino acids. Germline values: CDR1 ENHRY, CDR2 SYGVKD.